This TCR beta chain was found in a study of metastatic and nonmetastatic thyroid tumors. About the study: Peripheral blood and tumor or nodule samples from malignant and benign thyroid patients were compared. Study outcomes and limitations: Patients with malignant thyroid tumors reportedly had significantly higher TCR beta diversity than those with benign nodules, in blood and tumor.

V lost 1 base to trimming and J lost 0 bases; unmatched junction nucleotides: 3. The CDR3 is 16 amino acids. The germline CDR1 and CDR2 sequences are SGHDT and YYEEEE. In the case of this clone: As yet, its antigen is unknown.

How the authors handled the data: The distant-metastasis classifier for papillary thyroid cancer was built from CDR3 differences across clinicopathological groups. MiXCR reprocessed the PCR reads for TCRdb. In this record, the V and J calls reflect TCRdb's handling and not the investigators' own analysis. The sample yields 20,000 to 25,000 clones, 20% to 25% seen once. Until they underwent thyroid surgery, no patient had received any treatment. V usage is TRBV5-6 and J usage is TRBJ2-5; 10 nucleotides agree with TRBD2. Sequenced sample: adjacent normal tissue. The receptor was isolated from a female donor with papillary thyroid cancer or a benign thyroid nodule (not recorded which). Some clones in this sample may be carry-over from other donors' samples. CDR3 DNA sequence: TGTGCCAGCAGCTTGACACTAGCGGGGTACCAAGAGACCCAGTACTTC. It encodes CASSLTLAGYQETQYF.